This T cell receptor beta chain was sequenced in a study of monozygotic twins with inflammatory bowel disease. TCRdb re-called the 5' RACE reads; one entry per CDR3 protein, DNA not given. The table lists about 450,000 distinct CDR3 sequences. Germline CDR1 reads SGHTA; CDR2 reads FQGTGA. The CDR3 consists of 14 residues. What was sequenced was blood. This receptor was obtained from a human donor with ulcerative colitis or Crohn's disease, or a healthy co-twin of an affected twin (not recorded which). This chain connects TRBV7-3 to TRBJ2-2; TCRdb gives TRBD1 as the D gene, but with no DNA this cannot be confirmed. CDR3 amino acids: CASSLGRSTGELFF.